These 9 T cell receptor beta chains share one sample of origin, sequenced in a study of beta chain features in type 1 diabetes. Expressed TCRB transcripts were sequenced after all isolated RNA was converted to cDNA. The method was immunoSEQ multiplex PCR; TCRdb's version includes in-frame clones alone and lacks a portion of them. The data show under 450,000 clones, approximately 14% seen once. Sequencing was performed on naive CD4+ T cells from blood. The receptors originated from a man aged 25-40 years in good health.

This clone has more than one count but fewer than ten. V usage is TRBV23-1 and J usage is TRBJ2-7; tentative D call: TRBD2 (6 bases). TRBV23-1 is an ORF for which the function is uncertain. The V end was cut by 0 bases, the J end by 0 bases, with 18 bases between. The CDR3 spans 18 residues. This chain's CDR3 is CASSQSGDAGTVSYEQYF. The DNA of the CDR3 is TGCGCCAGCAGTCAATCCGGGGACGCGGGGACGGTCTCCTACGAGCAGTACTTC.

This clone was observed a few times. The rearrangement uses TRBV7-2 and TRBJ1-2, with unresolved D. Germline V gene sequence: CDR1 SGHTA, CDR2 FQGNSA. V shed 2 bases and J shed 0 bases, with 10 bases lying between them. The CDR3 is 15 amino acids. CDR3 DNA sequence: TGTGCCAGCAGCTTATCTCCAGACCCTAACTATGGCTACACCTTC. Amino acids: CASSLSPDPNYGYTF.

The rearrangement uses TRBV5-4 and TRBJ1-2; D may be TRBD1 (6 bases). V lost 1 base, J lost 7 bases, and 11 bases lay in between. The CDR3 covers 13 residues. Germline V CDR1 and CDR2: SGHNT, YYREEE (reference sequence). The CDR3, as DNA: TGTGCCAGCAGCTTGCACAGGGAACTTGGCTACACCTTC. Its translation is CASSLHRELGYTF.

This chain joins TRBV2 and TRBJ2-3; D not resolved. Deletions cut 6 bases from V and 3 bases from J, with 13 bases between. The CDR3 sequence is 14 residues long. Per the germline V gene, CDR1 is SNHLY and CDR2 is FYNNEI. CDR3 region: CASSLEVGTDTQYF. DNA for the CDR3: TGTGCCAGCAGCCTGGAAGTAGGGACAGATACGCAGTATTTT. Supplemented by reference TRBV2 and TRBJ2-3, the full variable domain reads EPEVTQTPSHQVTQMGQEVILRCVPISNHLYFYWYRQILGQKVEFLVSFYNNEISEKSEIFDDQFSVERPDGSNFTLKIRSTKLEDSAMYFCASSLEVGTDTQYFGPGTRLTVL.

V gene TRBV14 combines with J gene TRBJ1-1; a possible D gene is TRBD1 (6 bases). The V gene's germline CDR1 is SGHDN and CDR2 FVKESK. The CDR3 loop spans 15 amino acids. The V gene lost 4 bases and the J gene lost 1 base, with 13 bases spanning the gap. CDR3 nucleotide sequence: TGTGCCAGCAGCCGCGGACAGATATCGAACACTGAAGCTTTCTTT. This sequence encodes CASSRGQISNTEAFF. The whole variable domain, filled in from reference TRBV14 and TRBJ1-1, reads EAGVTQFPSHSVIEKGQTVTLRCDPISGHDNLYWYRRVMGKEIKFLLHFVKESKQDESGMPNNRFLAERTGGTYSTLKVQPAELEDSGVYFCASSRGQISNTEAFFGQGTRLTVV.

This sequence joins TRBV7-6 and TRBJ1-5; no clear D. CDR3 length: 12 amino acids. Deletions cut 4 bases from V and 7 bases from J, with 8 bases between. The germline CDR1 and CDR2 sequences are SGHVS and FNYEAQ. CDR3 residues: CASSYLGQPQHF. DNA of the CDR3: TGTGCCAGCAGCTACTTAGGGCAGCCCCAGCATTTT.

Only a few counts were recorded for this clone. This chain joins TRBV2 and TRBJ2-5; either TRBD1 or TRBD2 may supply D (5 bases each). This CDR3 has 16 amino acids. CDR1 and CDR2 from the germline V gene are SNHLY and FYNNEI. V was shortened by 3 bases and J by 4 bases, with 18 bases between the two germline ends. The CDR3 is CASSELGTHIGETQYF. The CDR3, as DNA: TGTGCCAGCAGTGAGCTCGGGACCCACATCGGAGAGACCCAGTACTTC.

This clone was picked up a small number of times. V and J are TRBV2 and TRBJ2-7; D assignment may be TRBD1 or TRBD2 (6 bases each). Looked up from germline, CDR1 is SNHLY and CDR2 is FYNNEI. V was cut by 5 bases and J by 4 bases, with 15 bases left in between. The CDR3 runs 14 residues. CDR3 sequence (DNA): TGTGCCAGCAGTCCCGGACGGGGGCGGTACGAGCAGTACTTC. Translation: CASSPGRGRYEQYF.

With regard to this clone: The same CDR3 can be traced to other DNA sequences in this sample. This chain joins TRBV29-1 and TRBJ2-3; D is uncertain. This CDR3 has 13 residues. CDR1 is SQVTM and CDR2 is ANQGSEA in the germline V gene. Trimming left V 3 bases short and J 0 bases short, with 7 bases between. The CDR3 DNA reads as TGCAGCGTTGACGGCCCTAGCACAGATACGCAGTATTTT. Protein: CSVDGPSTDTQYF.